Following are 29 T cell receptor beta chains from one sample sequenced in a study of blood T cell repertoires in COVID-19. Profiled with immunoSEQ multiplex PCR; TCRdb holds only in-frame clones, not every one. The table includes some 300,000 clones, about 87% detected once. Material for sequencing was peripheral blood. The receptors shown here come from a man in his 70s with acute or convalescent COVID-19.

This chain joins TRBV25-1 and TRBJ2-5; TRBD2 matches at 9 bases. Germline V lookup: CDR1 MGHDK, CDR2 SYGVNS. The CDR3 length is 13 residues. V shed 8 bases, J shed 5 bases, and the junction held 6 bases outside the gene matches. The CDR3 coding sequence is TGTGCCAGCGGGTCTAGCGGGAAGGAGACCCAGTACTTC. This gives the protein CASGSSGKETQYF.

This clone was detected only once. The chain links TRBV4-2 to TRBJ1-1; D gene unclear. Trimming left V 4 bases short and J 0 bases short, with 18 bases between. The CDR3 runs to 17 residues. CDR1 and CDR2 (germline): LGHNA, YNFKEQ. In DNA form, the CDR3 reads TGTGCCAGCAGCCGAAGAGGGTCGTCACCCGTGAACACTGAAGCTTTCTTT. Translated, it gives CASSRRGSSPVNTEAFF.

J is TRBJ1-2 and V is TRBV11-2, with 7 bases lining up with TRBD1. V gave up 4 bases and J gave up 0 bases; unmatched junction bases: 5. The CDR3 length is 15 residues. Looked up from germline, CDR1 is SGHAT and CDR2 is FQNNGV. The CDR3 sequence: CASSSGQVANYGYTF. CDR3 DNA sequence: TGTGCCAGCAGCTCCGGACAGGTAGCTAACTATGGCTACACCTTC.

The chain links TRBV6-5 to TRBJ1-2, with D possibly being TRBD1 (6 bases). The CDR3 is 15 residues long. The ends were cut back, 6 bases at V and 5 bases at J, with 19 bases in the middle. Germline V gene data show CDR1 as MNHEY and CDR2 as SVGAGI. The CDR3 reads CASRVYPGQGYGYTF. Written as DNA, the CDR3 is TGTGCCAGCAGAGTTTATCCGGGACAAGGGTATGGCTACACCTTC.

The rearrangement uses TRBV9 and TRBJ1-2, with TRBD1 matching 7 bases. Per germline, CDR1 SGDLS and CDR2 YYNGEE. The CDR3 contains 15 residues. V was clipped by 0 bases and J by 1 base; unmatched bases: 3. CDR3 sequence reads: CASSVGGQLNYGYTF. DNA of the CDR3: TGTGCCAGCAGCGTAGGGGGACAGCTTAACTATGGCTACACCTTC.

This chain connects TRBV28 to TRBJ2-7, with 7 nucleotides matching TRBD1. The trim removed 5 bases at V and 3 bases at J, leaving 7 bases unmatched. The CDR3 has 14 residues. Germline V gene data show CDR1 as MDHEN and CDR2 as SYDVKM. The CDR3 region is CASSRTGRNYEQYF. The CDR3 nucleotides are TGTGCCAGCAGTCGGACAGGTCGAAACTACGAGCAGTACTTC.

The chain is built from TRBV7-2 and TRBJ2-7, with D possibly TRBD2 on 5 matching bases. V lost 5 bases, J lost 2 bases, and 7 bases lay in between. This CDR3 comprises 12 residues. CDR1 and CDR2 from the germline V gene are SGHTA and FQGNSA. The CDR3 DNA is TGTGCCAGCAGCCGGGGAACCTACGAGCAGTACTTC. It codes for CASSRGTYEQYF.

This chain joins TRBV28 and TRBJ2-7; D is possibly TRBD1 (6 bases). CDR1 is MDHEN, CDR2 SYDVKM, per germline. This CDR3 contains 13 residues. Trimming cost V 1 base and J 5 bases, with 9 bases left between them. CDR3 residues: CASSLSTGNEQYF. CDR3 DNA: TGTGCCAGCAGTTTATCTACAGGGAACGAGCAGTACTTC.

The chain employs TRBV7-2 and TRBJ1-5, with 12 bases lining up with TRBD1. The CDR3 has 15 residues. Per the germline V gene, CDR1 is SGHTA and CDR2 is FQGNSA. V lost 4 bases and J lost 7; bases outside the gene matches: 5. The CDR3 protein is CASSSGTGGHQPQHF. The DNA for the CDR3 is TGTGCCAGCAGCTCCGGGACAGGGGGCCACCAGCCCCAGCATTTT.

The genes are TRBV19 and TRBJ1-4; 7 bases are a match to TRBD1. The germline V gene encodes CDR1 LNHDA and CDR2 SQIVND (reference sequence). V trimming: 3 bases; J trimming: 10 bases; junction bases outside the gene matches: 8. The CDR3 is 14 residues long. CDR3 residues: CASSIQHRGGKLFF. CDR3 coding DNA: TGTGCCAGTAGTATCCAACACAGGGGCGGAAAACTGTTTTTT.

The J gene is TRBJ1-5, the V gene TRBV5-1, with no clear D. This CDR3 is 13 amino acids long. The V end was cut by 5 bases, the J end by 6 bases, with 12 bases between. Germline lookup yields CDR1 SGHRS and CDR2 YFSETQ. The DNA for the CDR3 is TGCGCCAGCAGTATAGATGATTCTCAGCCCCAGCATTTT. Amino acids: CASSIDDSQPQHF.

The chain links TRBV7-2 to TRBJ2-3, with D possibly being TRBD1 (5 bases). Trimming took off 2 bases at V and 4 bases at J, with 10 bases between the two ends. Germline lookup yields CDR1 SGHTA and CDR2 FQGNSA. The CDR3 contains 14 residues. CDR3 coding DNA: TGTGCCAGCAGCTTACTCAGGGCAGCAGATACGCAGTATTTT. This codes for CASSLLRAADTQYF.

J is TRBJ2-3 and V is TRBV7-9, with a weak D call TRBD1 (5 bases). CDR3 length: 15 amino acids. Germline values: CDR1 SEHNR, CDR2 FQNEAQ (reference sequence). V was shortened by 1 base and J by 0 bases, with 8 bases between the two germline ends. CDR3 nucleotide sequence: TGTGCCAGCAGCTTAGTGGCAGGGAGCACAGATACGCAGTATTTT. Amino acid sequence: CASSLVAGSTDTQYF.

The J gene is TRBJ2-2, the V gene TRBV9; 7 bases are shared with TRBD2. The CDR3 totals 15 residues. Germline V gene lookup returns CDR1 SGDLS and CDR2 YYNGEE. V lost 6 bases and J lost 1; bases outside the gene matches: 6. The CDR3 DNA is TGTGCCAGCACCCCGGGAGGACAGAACACCGGGGAGCTGTTTTTT. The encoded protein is CASTPGGQNTGELFF.

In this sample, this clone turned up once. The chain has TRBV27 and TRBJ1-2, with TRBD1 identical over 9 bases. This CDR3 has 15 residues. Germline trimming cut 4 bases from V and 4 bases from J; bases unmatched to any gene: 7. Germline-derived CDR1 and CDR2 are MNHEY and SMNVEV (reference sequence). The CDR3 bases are TGTGCCAGCAGTTCGCGGACGACAGGGGGCTATGGCTACACCTTC. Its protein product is CASSSRTTGGYGYTF.

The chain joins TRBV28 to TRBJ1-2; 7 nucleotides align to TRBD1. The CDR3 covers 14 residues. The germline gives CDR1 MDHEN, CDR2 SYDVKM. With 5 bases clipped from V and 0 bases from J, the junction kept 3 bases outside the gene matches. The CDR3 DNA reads TGTGCCAGCAGTACGGGGACAGCTAACTATGGCTACACCTTC. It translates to CASSTGTANYGYTF.

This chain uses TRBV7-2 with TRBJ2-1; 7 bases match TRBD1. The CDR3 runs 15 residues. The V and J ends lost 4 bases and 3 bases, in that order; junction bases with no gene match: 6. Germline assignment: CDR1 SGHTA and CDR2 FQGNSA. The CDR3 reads CASSSTGVNYNEQFF. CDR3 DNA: TGTGCCAGCAGCTCAACAGGGGTTAACTACAATGAGCAGTTCTTC.

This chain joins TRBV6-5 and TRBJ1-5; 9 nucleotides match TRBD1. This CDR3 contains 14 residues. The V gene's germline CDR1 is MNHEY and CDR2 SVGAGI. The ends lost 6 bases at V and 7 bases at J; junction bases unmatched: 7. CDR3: CASSNTGGRQPQHF. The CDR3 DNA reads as TGTGCCAGCAGCAATACAGGGGGCAGGCAGCCCCAGCATTTT.

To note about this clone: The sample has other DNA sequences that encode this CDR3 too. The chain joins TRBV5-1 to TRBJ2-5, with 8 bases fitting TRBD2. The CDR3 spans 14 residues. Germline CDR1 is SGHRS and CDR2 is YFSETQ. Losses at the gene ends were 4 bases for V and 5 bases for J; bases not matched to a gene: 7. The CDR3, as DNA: TGCGCCAGCAGCCCAGGACTAGCAGAGGAGACCCAGTACTTC. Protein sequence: CASSPGLAEETQYF.

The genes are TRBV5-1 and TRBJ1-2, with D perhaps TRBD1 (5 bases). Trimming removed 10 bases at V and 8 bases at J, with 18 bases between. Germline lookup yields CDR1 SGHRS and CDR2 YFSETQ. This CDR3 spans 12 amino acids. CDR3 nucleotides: TGCGCCCCCCGGGGGGGGAAACAGGGCTACACCTTC. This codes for CAPRGGKQGYTF. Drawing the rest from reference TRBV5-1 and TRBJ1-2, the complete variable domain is KAGVTQTPRYLIKTRGQQVTLSCSPISGHRSVSWYQQTPGQGLQFLFEYFSETQRNKGNFPGRFSGRQFSNSRSEMNVSTLELGDSALYLCAPRGGKQGYTFGSGTRLTVV.

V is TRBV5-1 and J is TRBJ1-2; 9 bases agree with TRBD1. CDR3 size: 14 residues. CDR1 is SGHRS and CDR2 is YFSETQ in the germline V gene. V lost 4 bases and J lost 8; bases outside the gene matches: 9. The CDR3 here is CASSRGQGVGGYTF. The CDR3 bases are TGCGCCAGCAGCAGGGGACAGGGCGTCGGAGGCTACACCTTC.

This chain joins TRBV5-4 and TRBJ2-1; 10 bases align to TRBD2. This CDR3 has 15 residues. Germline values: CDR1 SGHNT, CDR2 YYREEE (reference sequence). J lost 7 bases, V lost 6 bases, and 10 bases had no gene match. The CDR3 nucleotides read TGTGCCAGCAACCAAGGAGCTAGCGGGAGTAATGAGCAGTTCTTC. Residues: CASNQGASGSNEQFF.

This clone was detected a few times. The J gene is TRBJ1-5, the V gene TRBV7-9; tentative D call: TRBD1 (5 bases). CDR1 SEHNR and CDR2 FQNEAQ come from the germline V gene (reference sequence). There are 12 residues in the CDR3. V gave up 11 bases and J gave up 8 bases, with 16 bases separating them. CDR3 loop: CAGAEGDEPQHF. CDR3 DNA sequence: TGTGCCGGGGCGGAGGGCGATGAGCCCCAGCATTTT.

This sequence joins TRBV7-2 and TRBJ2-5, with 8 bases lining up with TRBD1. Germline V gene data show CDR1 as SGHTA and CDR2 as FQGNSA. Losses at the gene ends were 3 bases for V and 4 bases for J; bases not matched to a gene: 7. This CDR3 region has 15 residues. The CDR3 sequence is CASSFQGAMGETQYF. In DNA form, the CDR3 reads TGTGCCAGCAGCTTTCAGGGGGCGATGGGAGAGACCCAGTACTTC.

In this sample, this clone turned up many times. The DNA of the CDR3 is TGCGCCAGCAGAAGACAGGGCCACGAGCAGTACTTC. This gives the protein CASRRQGHEQYF. This chain links TRBV23-1 with TRBJ2-7; 7 positions agree with TRBD1. TRBV23-1 is an ORF for which the function is uncertain. CDR3 length: 12 residues. V trimming: 6 bases; J trimming: 5 bases; junction bases outside the gene matches: 4.

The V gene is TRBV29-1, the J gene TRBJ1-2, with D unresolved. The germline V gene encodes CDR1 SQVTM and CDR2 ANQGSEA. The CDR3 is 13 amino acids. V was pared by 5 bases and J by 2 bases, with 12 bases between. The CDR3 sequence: CSVFGRGNYGYTF. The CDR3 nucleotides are TGCAGCGTTTTTGGGAGAGGCAACTATGGCTACACCTTC.

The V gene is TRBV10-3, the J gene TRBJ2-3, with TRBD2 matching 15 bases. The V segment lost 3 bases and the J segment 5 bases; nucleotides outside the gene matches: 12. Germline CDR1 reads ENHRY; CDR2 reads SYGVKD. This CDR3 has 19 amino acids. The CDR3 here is CAISDVPGLAGGLIDTQYF. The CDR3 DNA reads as TGTGCCATCAGTGACGTCCCGGGACTAGCGGGAGGACTTATAGATACGCAGTATTTT.

This CDR3 reads CASSPLGTGLQETQYF. CDR3 sequence (DNA): TGTGCCAGCTCACCCTTGGGGACAGGACTCCAAGAGACCCAGTACTTC. The J gene is TRBJ2-5, the V gene TRBV18; 8 bases fit TRBD1. CDR1 KGHSH and CDR2 LQKENI come from the germline V gene. The CDR3 is made up of 16 amino acids. V lost 3 bases and J lost 1; bases outside the gene matches: 7.

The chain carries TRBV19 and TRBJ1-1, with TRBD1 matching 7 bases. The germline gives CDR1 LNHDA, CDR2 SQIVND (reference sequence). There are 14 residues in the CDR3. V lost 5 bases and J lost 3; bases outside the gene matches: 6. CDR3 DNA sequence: TGTGCCAGTAGTCCGGGACAGCGATACACTGAAGCTTTCTTT. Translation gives CASSPGQRYTEAFF.